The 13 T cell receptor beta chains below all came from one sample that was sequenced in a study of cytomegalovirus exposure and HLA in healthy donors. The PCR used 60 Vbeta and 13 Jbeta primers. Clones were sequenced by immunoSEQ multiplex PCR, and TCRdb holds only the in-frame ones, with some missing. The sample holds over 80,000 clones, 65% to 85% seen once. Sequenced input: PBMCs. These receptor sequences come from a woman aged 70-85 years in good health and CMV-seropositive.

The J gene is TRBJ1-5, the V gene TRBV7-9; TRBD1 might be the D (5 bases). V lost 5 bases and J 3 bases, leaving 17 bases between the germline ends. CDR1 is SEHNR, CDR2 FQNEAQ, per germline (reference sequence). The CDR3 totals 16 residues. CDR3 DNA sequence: TGTGCCAGCAGCCGGTCGGGGGTTTTAGACAATCAGCCCCAGCATTTT. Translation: CASSRSGVLDNQPQHF.

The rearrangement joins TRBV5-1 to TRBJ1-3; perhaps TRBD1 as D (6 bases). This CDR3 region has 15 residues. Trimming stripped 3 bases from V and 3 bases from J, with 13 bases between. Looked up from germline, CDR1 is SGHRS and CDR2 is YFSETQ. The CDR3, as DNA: TGCGCCAGCAGCTCCTCAGGGGCTAGTGGAAACACCATATATTTT. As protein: CASSSSGASGNTIYF.

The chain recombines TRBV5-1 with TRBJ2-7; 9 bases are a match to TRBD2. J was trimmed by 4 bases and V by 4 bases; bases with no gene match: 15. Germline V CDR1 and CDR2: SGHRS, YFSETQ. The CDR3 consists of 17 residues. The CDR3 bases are TGCGCCAGCAGCGCTGGATCTTTAGCGGGAGTTGGGTACGAGCAGTACTTC. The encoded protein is CASSAGSLAGVGYEQYF.

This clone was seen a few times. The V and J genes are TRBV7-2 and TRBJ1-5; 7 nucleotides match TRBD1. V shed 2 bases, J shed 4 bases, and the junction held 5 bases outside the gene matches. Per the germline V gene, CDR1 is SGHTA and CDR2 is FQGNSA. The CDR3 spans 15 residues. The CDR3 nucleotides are TGTGCCAGCAGCTTAACTGCGACAGGGAATCAGCCCCAGCATTTT. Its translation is CASSLTATGNQPQHF.

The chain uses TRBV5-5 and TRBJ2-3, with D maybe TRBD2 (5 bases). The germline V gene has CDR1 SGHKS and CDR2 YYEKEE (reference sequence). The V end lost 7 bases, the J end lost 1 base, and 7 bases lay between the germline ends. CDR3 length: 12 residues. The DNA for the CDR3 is TGTGCCAGCGAGGGTGGCACAGATACGCAGTATTTT. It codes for CASEGGTDTQYF.

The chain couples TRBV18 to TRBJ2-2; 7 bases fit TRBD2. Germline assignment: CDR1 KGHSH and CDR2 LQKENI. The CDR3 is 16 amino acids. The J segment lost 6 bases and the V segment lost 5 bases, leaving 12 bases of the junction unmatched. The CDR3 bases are TGTGCCAGCTCATCCGGCACGGGAGGTCGGCCCGGGGAGCTGTTTTTT. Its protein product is CASSSGTGGRPGELFF.

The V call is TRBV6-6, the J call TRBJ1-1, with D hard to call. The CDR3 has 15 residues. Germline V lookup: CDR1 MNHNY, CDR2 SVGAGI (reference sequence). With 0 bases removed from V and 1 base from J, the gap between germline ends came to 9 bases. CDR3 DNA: TGTGCCAGCAGTTACTCGGGTTCAGGGAACACTGAAGCTTTCTTT. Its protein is CASSYSGSGNTEAFF.

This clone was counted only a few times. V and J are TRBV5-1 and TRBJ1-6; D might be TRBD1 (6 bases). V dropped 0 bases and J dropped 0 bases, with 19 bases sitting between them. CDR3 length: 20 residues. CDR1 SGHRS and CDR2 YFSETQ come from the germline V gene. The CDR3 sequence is CASSLATQGTFSSYNSPLHF. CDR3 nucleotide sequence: TGCGCCAGCAGCTTGGCGACTCAGGGGACCTTCAGCTCCTATAATTCACCCCTCCACTTT.

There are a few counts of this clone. For the CDR3, the DNA is TGCGCCAGCAGCCAAGAGGTCCGGTCGTTTGGGGGGGGCGGGTCCTACAATGAGCAGTTCTTC. Translated: CASSQEVRSFGGGGSYNEQFF. The genes are TRBV4-1 and TRBJ2-1; tentatively, D is TRBD2 (7 bases). Trimming took off 0 bases at V and 1 base at J, with 25 bases between the two ends. CDR1 and CDR2 from the germline V gene are MGHRA and YSYEKL. This CDR3 region has 21 residues.

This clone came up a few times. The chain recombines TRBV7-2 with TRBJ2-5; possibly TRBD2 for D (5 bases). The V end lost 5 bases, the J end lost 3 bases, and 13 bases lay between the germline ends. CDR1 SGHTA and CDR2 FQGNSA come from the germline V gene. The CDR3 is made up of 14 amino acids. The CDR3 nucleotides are TGTGCCAGCAGCCCCAAATACGGGGAAGAGACCCAGTACTTC. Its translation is CASSPKYGEETQYF.

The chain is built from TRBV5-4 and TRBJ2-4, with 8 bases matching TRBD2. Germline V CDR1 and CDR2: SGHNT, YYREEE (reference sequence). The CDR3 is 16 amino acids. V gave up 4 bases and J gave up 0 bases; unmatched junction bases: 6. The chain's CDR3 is CASSGGAGGAKNIQYF. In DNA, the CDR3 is TGTGCCAGCAGCGGGGGGGCGGGGGGAGCCAAAAACATTCAGTACTTC.

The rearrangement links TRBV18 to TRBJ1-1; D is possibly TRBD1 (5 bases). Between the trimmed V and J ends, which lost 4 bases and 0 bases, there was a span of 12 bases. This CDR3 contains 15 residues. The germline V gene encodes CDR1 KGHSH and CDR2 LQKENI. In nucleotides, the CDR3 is TGTGCCAGCTCACTTGGACACCTAATGAACACTGAAGCTTTCTTT. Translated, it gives CASSLGHLMNTEAFF.

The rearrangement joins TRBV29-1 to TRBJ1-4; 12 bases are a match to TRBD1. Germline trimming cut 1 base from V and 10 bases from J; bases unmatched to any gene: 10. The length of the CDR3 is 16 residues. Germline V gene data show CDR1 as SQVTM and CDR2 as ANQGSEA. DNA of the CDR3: TGCAGCGTTGAAGTAGGGACAGGGGGCGCAGGTGGAAAACTGTTTTTT. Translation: CSVEVGTGGAGGKLFF.